This is a list of T cell receptor beta chains from one sample in a study of liver allograft versus peripheral blood T cells. TCRdb re-called the reads with MiXCR, one entry per CDR3 protein. The sample lists 7,500 to 8,500 distinct CDR3 sequences, approximately 17% seen once, with about 1.4% in the top ten. Receptors were obtained from a human patient who had a liver transplant. Some T cells may be transferred from the graft donor. The CDR3 runs from the conserved cysteine through the conserved F or W. A D gene is named only where the DNA matches it firmly. For some rows the clone size is stated as once, few or many, or as a class when expanded; others skip it.

size	D	V	J	DNA	CDR3
NA	NA	TRBV5-4	TRBJ1-5	TGTGCCAGCAGCTTGGACAGTCAGCCCCAGCATTTT	CASSLDSQPQHF
medium-sized	NA	TRBV7-2	TRBJ1-1	TGTGCCAGCAGCCCTGGTAGGAACACTGAAGCTTTCTTT	CASSPGRNTEAFF
many	NA	TRBV12-3/TRBV12-4	TRBJ1-1	TGTGCCAGCAGCACTCAGGGACTGAACACTGAAGCTTTCTTT	CASSTQGLNTEAFF
medium-sized	NA	TRBV6-6	TRBJ1-6	TGTGCCATCCCTGGGGGAGCACCCCTCCACTTT	CAIPGGAPLHF
medium-sized	NA	TRBV18	TRBJ1-1	TGTGCCAGCTCACCGAGGACACCCTCTGAAGCTTTCTTT	CASSPRTPSEAFF
NA	NA	TRBV5-4	TRBJ1-6	TGTGCCAGCAGCGCACGGATACAGGGTGATAATTCACCCCTCCACTTT	CASSARIQGDNSPLHF
few	NA	TRBV7-9	TRBJ1-1	TGTGCCAGCAGCCCCCCCTCAGGGCTAAGCACTGAAGCTTTCTTT	CASSPPSGLSTEAFF
medium-sized	NA	TRBV18	TRBJ1-3	TGTGCCAGCTCTTCCGGGACGGCCGTTGGAAACACCATATATTTT	CASSSGTAVGNTIYF
NA	TRBD1	TRBV12-3/TRBV12-4	TRBJ2-1	TGTGCCAGCAGTTTGGGGGACAGGGCAAACAATGAGCAGTTCTTC	CASSLGDRANNEQFF
NA	NA	TRBV20-1	TRBJ1-3	TGCAGTGCTAGAAACAGGGAAGGTGGAAACACCATATATTTT	CSARNREGGNTIYF
medium-sized	NA	TRBV18	TRBJ1-2	TGTGCCAGCTCACCACCCCCAGGGCCCTATGGCTACACCTTC	CASSPPPGPYGYTF
NA	NA	TRBV7-9	TRBJ1-1	TGTGCCAGCGGGGGCACAGGGATGAACACTGAAGCTTTCTTT	CASGGTGMNTEAFF
NA	NA	TRBV5-4	TRBJ2-1	TGTGCCAGCAGCTTGGAGGGCCGTAGAGAGCAGTTCTTC	CASSLEGRREQFF
NA	NA	TRBV20-1	TRBJ1-6	TGCAGTGCTAGCCCGGGAGGGAGGGATTCACCCCTCCACTTT	CSASPGGRDSPLHF
many	NA	TRBV6-5	TRBJ1-5	TGTGCCAGCAGATCAGGACAGCCTAATCAGCCCCAGCATTTT	CASRSGQPNQPQHF
medium-sized	NA	TRBV6-5	TRBJ1-4	TGTGCCAGCAGTTACGCGGACGGAAATGAAAAACTGTTTTTT	CASSYADGNEKLFF
NA	TRBD1	TRBV20-1	TRBJ1-5	TGCAGTGCTAGCTCTGGAACAGGGGGTCAGCCCCAGCATTTT	CSASSGTGGQPQHF
many	TRBD1	TRBV6-5	TRBJ1-2	TGTGCCAGCAGTCGGGACAGGGGATACGGCTACACCTTC	CASSRDRGYGYTF
few	NA	TRBV20-1	TRBJ2-7	TGCAGTGCTGGAGATCCTGGAGACGCTGGCGACGAGCAGTACTTC	CSAGDPGDAGDEQYF
many	NA	TRBV25-1	TRBJ1-2	TGTGCCAGCAGTGAACCGGGGAGTAATGGCTACACCTTC	CASSEPGSNGYTF
medium-sized	TRBD1	TRBV18	TRBJ1-2	TGTGCCAGCTCACTCCAGGGGGCGGAAGGCTACACCTTC	CASSLQGAEGYTF
medium-sized	NA	TRBV19	TRBJ1-1	TGTGCCAGTACCACAGGGAAGTACATGAACACTGAAGCTTTCTTT	CASTTGKYMNTEAFF
medium-sized	NA	TRBV5-4	TRBJ1-2	TGTGCCAGCAGACCCACAGGAACCATGCAAGCTAACTATGGCTACACCTTC	CASRPTGTMQANYGYTF
once	NA	TRBV20-1	TRBJ2-2	TGCAGTGCTAGTCGGGGGGCCACCGGGGAGCTGTTTTTT	CSASRGATGELFF
NA	TRBD1	TRBV10-3	TRBJ1-1	TGTGCCATCAGTGAGACAGGGGAGGGGACTGAAGCTTTCTTT	CAISETGEGTEAFF
NA	NA	TRBV7-3	TRBJ1-2	TGTGCCAGCAGCTTAAGCCCTATTACAGGAGCTAACTATGGCTACACCTTC	CASSLSPITGANYGYTF
NA	TRBD1	TRBV25-1	TRBJ1-6	TGTGCCAGCAAAGGGCGGACAGGCAACTATAATTCACCCCTCCACTTT	CASKGRTGNYNSPLHF
many	NA	TRBV6-2/TRBV6-3	TRBJ1-1	TGTGCCAGCAGTTACTTGGATCAGGGGACCACTGAAGCTTTCTTT	CASSYLDQGTTEAFF
medium-sized	NA	TRBV18	TRBJ1-5	TGTGCCAGCTCACCGACCCAGGCAGGGGTTGGTCAGCCCCAGCATTTT	CASSPTQAGVGQPQHF
few	NA	TRBV12-3/TRBV12-4	TRBJ1-5	TGTGCCAGCAGTTTCTTGGCGGGTACCCATCAGCCCCAGCATTTT	CASSFLAGTHQPQHF
many	TRBD1	TRBV10-3	TRBJ1-1	TGTGCCACCTTCTACAGGGGTGAAGCTTTCTTT	CATFYRGEAFF
medium-sized	NA	TRBV12-3/TRBV12-4	TRBJ1-1	TGTGCCAGCAGTGCCCGCCCCTCTACGGCTGAAGCTTTCTTT	CASSARPSTAEAFF
medium-sized	TRBD1	TRBV6-1	TRBJ2-7	TGTGCCAGCAATAGACAGGGAAGGCACGAGCAGTACTTC	CASNRQGRHEQYF
many	NA	TRBV6-1	TRBJ1-5	TGTGCCAGCAGTGAAGGTCCTGGGAGGGGTCAGCCCCAGCATTTT	CASSEGPGRGQPQHF
NA	TRBD1	TRBV20-1	TRBJ1-6	TGCAGTGCTTCCACCCGGGACAGGGGCTGGGACTCACCCCTCCACTTT	CSASTRDRGWDSPLHF
few	NA	TRBV25-1	TRBJ1-2	TGTGCCAGCAGTGAATCTAACCGCGAAAGGGGCTACACCTTC	CASSESNRERGYTF
NA	TRBD1	TRBV20-1	TRBJ1-2	TGCAGTGCTCTCGGGACAGCAACTAACTATGGCTACACCTTC	CSALGTATNYGYTF
medium-sized	TRBD1	TRBV6-1	TRBJ1-4	TGTGCCAGCGATAGACGGGGGACAGCCCTCAATGAAAAACTGTTTTTT	CASDRRGTALNEKLFF
few	NA	TRBV12-3/TRBV12-4	TRBJ1-6	TGTGCCAGCAGTTTTTTAGTTCCGGGACCTTGGAGCTCCTATAATTCACCCCTCCACTTT	CASSFLVPGPWSSYNSPLHF
medium-sized	NA	TRBV18	TRBJ2-7	TGTGCCAGCTGCGCCCCGAGCTCCTACGAGCAGTACTTC	CASCAPSSYEQYF
NA	NA	TRBV5-1	TRBJ1-1	TGCGCCAGCAGCCTTATACGGGGCACCTCCAAGAACACTGAAGCTTTCTTT	CASSLIRGTSKNTEAFF
many	NA	TRBV25-1	TRBJ1-1	TGTGCCAGCAGTGAGAGCACCCTTTCAACATTGAAAGCTTTCTTT	CASSESTLSTLKAFF
many	NA	TRBV20-1	TRBJ1-5	TGCAGTGCTAGAGAACAAGCTTGGGATCAGCCCCAGCATTTT	CSAREQAWDQPQHF
medium-sized	NA	TRBV18	TRBJ1-3	TGTGCCAGCTCACCACCGGCGCGGGCTGGAAACACCATATATTTT	CASSPPARAGNTIYF
medium-sized	NA	TRBV18	TRBJ1-4	TGTGCCAGCTCTCCCCGGACATCAACTAATGAAAAACTGTTTTTT	CASSPRTSTNEKLFF
medium-sized	NA	TRBV29-1	TRBJ2-2	TGCAGCGTTGAAGGAGTAGGGGGGGTGAACACCGGGGAGCTGTTTTTT	CSVEGVGGVNTGELFF
NA	NA	TRBV12-3/TRBV12-4	TRBJ2-7	TGTGCCAGCAGTTTACCCCCCGGAAAGAGCTACGAGCAGTACTTC	CASSLPPGKSYEQYF
few	NA	TRBV7-3	TRBJ1-2	TGTGCCAGCAGCTTAGAGGGTTCAGGGTTCTATGGCTACACCTTC	CASSLEGSGFYGYTF
few	NA	TRBV25-1	TRBJ1-1	TGTGCCAGCAGTCGGAGGAACACTGAAGCTTTCTTT	CASSRRNTEAFF
many	TRBD1	TRBV10-3	TRBJ1-3	TGTGCCATCAGTGAGCCGACAGGGGGCTATGGAAACACCATATATTTT	CAISEPTGGYGNTIYF